This TCR beta chain emerged from a study of response to subunit inactivated influenza vaccine. Study conclusions and caveats: With each seasonal influenza vaccination, the authors suggested, few new T cells are recruited.

V lost 4 bases and J lost 1, with 8 bases in between. The CDR3 length is 13 residues. Germline values: CDR1 DFQATT, CDR2 SNEGSKA (reference sequence). TCRdb processed the RT-PCR reads anew with MiXCR; each CDR3 protein has one entry. The data contain more than 600,000 distinct CDR3 sequences, approximately 18% of them seen just once; the ten biggest clones take up roughly a tenth. About this clonotype itself: Its antigen remains unidentified.

The genes are TRBV20-1 and TRBJ2-1; D uncertain. This material consisted of PBMCs from blood, taken 5 days after vaccination. The source is a man aged 45-60 years who received an inactivated influenza vaccine. CDR3 sequence reads: CSAMWASYNEQFF. CDR3 in DNA: TGCAGTGCTATGTGGGCTTCCTACAATGAGCAGTTCTTC.